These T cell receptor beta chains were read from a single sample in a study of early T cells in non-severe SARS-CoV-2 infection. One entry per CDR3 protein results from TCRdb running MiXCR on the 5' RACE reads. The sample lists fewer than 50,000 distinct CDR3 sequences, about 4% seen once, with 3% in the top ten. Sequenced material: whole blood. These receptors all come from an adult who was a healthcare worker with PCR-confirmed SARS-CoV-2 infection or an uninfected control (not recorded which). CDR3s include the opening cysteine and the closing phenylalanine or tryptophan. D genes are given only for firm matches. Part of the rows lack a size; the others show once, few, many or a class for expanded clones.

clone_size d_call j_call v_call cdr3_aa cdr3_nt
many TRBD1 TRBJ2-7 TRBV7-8 CASSLVGQGNEQYF TGTGCCAGCAGCTTAGTGGGACAGGGTAACGAGCAGTACTTC
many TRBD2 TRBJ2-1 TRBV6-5 CASSARVVAGGPGEQFF TGTGCCAGCAGTGCCAGGGTTGTCGCGGGGGGGCCCGGTGAGCAGTTCTTC
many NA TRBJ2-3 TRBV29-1 CSLRDTDTQYF TGCAGCTTGAGAGATACAGATACGCAGTATTTT
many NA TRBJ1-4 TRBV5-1 CASSWTDPNEKLFF TGCGCCAGCAGCTGGACGGATCCCAATGAAAAACTGTTTTTT
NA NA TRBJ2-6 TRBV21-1 CASGFSGSSGANVLTF TGTGCCAGCGGATTTTCAGGGAGCTCTGGGGCCAACGTCCTGACTTTC
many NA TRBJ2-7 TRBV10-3 CAISESLAMYEQYF TGTGCCATCAGTGAGTCGCTAGCGATGTACGAGCAGTACTTC
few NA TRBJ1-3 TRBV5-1 CASSLMGNSGNTIYF TGCGCCAGCAGCTTGATGGGGAACTCTGGAAACACCATATATTTT
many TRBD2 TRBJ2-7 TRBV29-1 CSGEGASHEQYF TGCAGCGGGGAGGGAGCGAGCCACGAGCAGTACTTC
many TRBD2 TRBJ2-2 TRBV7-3 CASSLTGGRDGGELFF TGTGCCAGCAGCTTAACCGGAGGGAGGGATGGCGGGGAGCTGTTTTTT
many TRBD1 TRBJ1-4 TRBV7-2 CASSFGQGESEKLFF TGTGCCAGCAGCTTTGGACAGGGGGAGAGTGAAAAACTGTTTTTT
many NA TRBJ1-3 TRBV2 CASNKNTIYF TGTGCCAGCAACAAAAACACCATATATTTT
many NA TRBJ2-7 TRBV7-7 CASSSRAGDEQYF TGTGCTAGCAGCTCTAGGGCAGGGGACGAGCAGTACTTC
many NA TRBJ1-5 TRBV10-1 CASSESQPQHF TGCGCCAGCAGTGAGAGCCAGCCCCAGCATTTT
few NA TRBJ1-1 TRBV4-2 CASSSRDIAGTEAFF TGTGCCAGCAGCAGCCGGGACATAGCCGGGACTGAAGCTTTCTTT
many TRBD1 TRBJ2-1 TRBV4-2 CASSQGMTGIDNEQFF TGTGCCAGCAGCCAAGGGATGACAGGGATCGACAATGAGCAGTTCTTC
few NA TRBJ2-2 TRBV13 CASSPTPTGELFF TGTGCCAGCAGCCCTACCCCAACCGGGGAGCTGTTTTTT
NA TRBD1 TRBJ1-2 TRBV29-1 CSVPPLQGERGYTF TGCAGCGTCCCACCCTTACAGGGGGAAAGGGGCTACACCTTC
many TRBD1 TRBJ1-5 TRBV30 CAWSVGQGVQPQHF TGTGCCTGGAGTGTAGGACAGGGAGTCCAGCCCCAGCATTTT
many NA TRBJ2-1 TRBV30 CAWSADPYNEQFF TGTGCCTGGAGTGCGGATCCCTACAATGAGCAGTTCTTC
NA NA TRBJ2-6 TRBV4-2 CASSQDLRSGANVLTF TGTGCCAGCAGCCAAGATTTACGCTCTGGGGCCAACGTCCTGACTTTC
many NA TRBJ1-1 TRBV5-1 CASRARALNTEAFF TGCGCCAGCAGAGCTAGGGCCTTGAACACTGAAGCTTTCTTT
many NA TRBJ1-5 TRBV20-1 CSARQELNQPQHF TGCAGTGCTAGACAGGAGCTCAATCAGCCCCAGCATTTT
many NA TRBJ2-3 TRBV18 CASSPPGADTQYF TGTGCCAGCTCACCGCCAGGGGCCGATACGCAGTATTTT
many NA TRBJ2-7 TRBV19 CASSITGGEQYF TGTGCCAGTAGTATAACCGGGGGCGAGCAGTACTTC
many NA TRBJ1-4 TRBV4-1 CASSQPGRSNKLFF TGCGCCAGCAGCCAACCCGGACGGAGTAATAAACTGTTTTTT
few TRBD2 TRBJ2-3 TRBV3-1 CASSQDVYTSGGAQDTQYF TGTGCCAGCAGCCAAGACGTTTACACTAGCGGGGGGGCCCAAGATACGCAGTATTTT
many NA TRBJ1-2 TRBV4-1 CASSQAFWYTF TGCGCCAGCAGCCAGGCCTTTTGGTACACCTTC
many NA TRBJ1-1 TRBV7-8 CASSLIRVTHTEAFF TGTGCCAGCAGCTTGATCAGAGTTACGCACACTGAAGCTTTCTTT
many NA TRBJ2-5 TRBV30 CAWSSVSQETQYF TGTGCCTGGAGTTCGGTTTCCCAAGAGACCCAGTACTTC
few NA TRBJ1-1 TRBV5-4 CAIITGVQNTEAFF TGTGCCATTATTACAGGAGTTCAGAACACTGAAGCTTTCTTT
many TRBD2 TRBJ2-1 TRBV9 CASSVAQGTSGVYNEQFF TGTGCCAGCAGCGTAGCCCAGGGGACTAGCGGGGTCTACAATGAGCAGTTCTTC
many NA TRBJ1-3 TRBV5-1 CASSRTGTGNTIYF TGCGCCAGCAGCCGAACCGGGACAGGAAACACCATATATTTT
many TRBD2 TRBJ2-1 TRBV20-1 CSASGTSGGVRFF TGCAGTGCGTCCGGGACTAGCGGGGGGGTACGGTTCTTC
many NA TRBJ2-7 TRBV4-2 CASSQGIGGDYYEQYF TGTGCCAGCAGCCAAGGAATAGGCGGAGACTACTACGAGCAGTACTTC
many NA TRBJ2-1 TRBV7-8 CASSSRSYNEQFF TGTGCCAGCAGCTCTCGTTCCTACAATGAGCAGTTCTTC
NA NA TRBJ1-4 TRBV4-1 CASSQAFGGLSEKLFF TGCGCCAGCAGCCAAGCATTCGGGGGTTTGAGTGAAAAACTGTTTTTT
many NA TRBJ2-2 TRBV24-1 CATSDSLGAPTGELFF TGTGCCACCAGTGATTCCCTCGGGGCCCCGACCGGGGAGCTGTTTTTT
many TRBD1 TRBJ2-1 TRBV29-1 CSADRVPGNEQFF TGCAGCGCCGACAGGGTCCCGGGCAATGAGCAGTTCTTC
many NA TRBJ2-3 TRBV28 CASSFSTDTQYF TGTGCCAGCAGCTTTAGCACAGATACGCAGTATTTT
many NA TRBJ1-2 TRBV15 CATSRDRGIYGYTF TGTGCCACCAGCAGAGATCGGGGGATCTATGGCTACACCTTC
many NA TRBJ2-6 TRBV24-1 CATSDTDRSGANVLTF TGTGCCACCAGTGATACCGACCGCTCTGGGGCCAACGTCCTGACTTTC
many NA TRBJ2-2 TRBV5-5 CASSLDVLYIEGELFF TGTGCCAGCAGCTTGGACGTACTGTACATAGAGGGGGAGCTGTTTTTT
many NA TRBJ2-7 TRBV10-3 CAISESKGYEQYF TGTGCCATCAGTGAGTCGAAGGGCTACGAGCAGTACTTC
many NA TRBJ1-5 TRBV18 CASSPQRASGNQPQHF TGTGCCAGCTCACCACAGCGGGCTTCAGGCAATCAGCCCCAGCATTTT
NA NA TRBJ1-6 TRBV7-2 CASSGVGLPLHF TGTGCCAGCAGTGGTGTAGGTCTACCCCTCCACTTT
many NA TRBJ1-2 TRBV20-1 CSARDRMTPYGGYTF TGCAGTGCTAGAGATCGGATGACACCCTATGGCGGCTACACCTTC
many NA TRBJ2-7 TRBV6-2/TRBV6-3 CASSPAYEQYF TGTGCCAGCAGCCCAGCATACGAGCAGTACTTC
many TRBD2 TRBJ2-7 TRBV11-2 CASSWSLAGGRDEQYF TGTGCCAGCAGCTGGAGCCTCGCGGGGGGCCGGGACGAGCAGTACTTC
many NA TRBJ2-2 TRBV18 CASSPTRIANTGELFF TGTGCCAGCTCACCGACCAGAATAGCGAACACCGGGGAGCTGTTTTTT
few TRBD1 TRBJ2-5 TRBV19 CASRAAPGQGLAETQYF TGTGCCAGTAGGGCCGCACCGGGACAGGGGCTCGCCGAGACCCAGTACTTC
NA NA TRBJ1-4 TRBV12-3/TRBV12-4 CAGSSTGARGEKLFF TGTGCCGGCAGTTCGACCGGGGCCCGGGGAGAAAAACTGTTTTTT
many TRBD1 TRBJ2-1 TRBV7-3 CASSFWGQGGEQFF TGTGCCAGCAGCTTCTGGGGACAGGGAGGTGAGCAGTTCTTC
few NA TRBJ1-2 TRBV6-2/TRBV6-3 CASSYYQSLRRGYGYTF TGTGCCAGCAGTTACTATCAGAGCCTCCGCCGAGGCTATGGCTACACCTTC
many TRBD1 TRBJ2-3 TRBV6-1 CATSDRESGDTQYF TGTGCCACCTCCGACAGGGAATCTGGAGATACGCAGTATTTT
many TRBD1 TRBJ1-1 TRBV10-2 CASSDPQGERTEAFF TGCGCCAGCAGTGACCCGCAGGGGGAGAGGACTGAAGCTTTCTTT
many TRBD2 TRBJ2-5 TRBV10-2 CASKITSGSQETQYF TGCGCCAGCAAGATTACTAGCGGCAGCCAAGAGACCCAGTACTTC
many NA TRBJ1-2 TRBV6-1 CASSEDIRSYGYTF TGTGCCAGCAGCGAGGACATCCGCTCCTATGGCTACACCTTC